A single sample gave rise to the 16 T cell receptor beta chains below, sequenced in a study of T cell repertoires and HLA-DP antigens. TCRdb's table, derived via immunoSEQ multiplex PCR, lists solely in-frame clones and lacks some. The sample contains some 89,000 clones, approximately 86% of which appear only once. No antigens are known for them. The specimen sequenced was CD4+ T cells from PBMCs. The receptors were sampled from a man over 45 in good health and CMV-seronegative.

J is TRBJ1-2 and V is TRBV4-3; D is unresolved. The CDR3 consists of 13 residues. The germline V and J ends were trimmed by 0 bases and 8 bases, with 10 bases remaining between them. CDR1 is LGHNA, CDR2 YSLEER, per germline. The CDR3 spells CASSQEAARGYTF. The CDR3 DNA sequence: TGCGCCAGCAGCCAAGAGGCGGCGCGAGGCTACACCTTC.

The chain employs TRBV7-2 and TRBJ2-2; the D gene is possibly TRBD2 (5 bases). Germline-derived CDR1 and CDR2 are SGHTA and FQGNSA. V shed 0 bases and J shed 4 bases, with 15 bases lying between them. This CDR3 contains 17 residues. The CDR3 coding sequence is TGTGCCAGCAGCTTAGCGGGTTTGGGCGGGCTCACCGGGGAGCTGTTTTTT. Protein sequence: CASSLAGLGGLTGELFF.

The chain joins TRBV15 to TRBJ2-4; 15 nucleotides match TRBD2. Germline V gives CDR1 LNHNV, CDR2 YYDKDF (reference sequence). The length of the CDR3 is 20 residues. V lost 4 bases, J lost 6 bases, and 16 bases stayed unmatched. CDR3 sequence reads: CATSKDPGGLAGGAGNIQYF. CDR3 sequence (DNA): TGTGCCACCAGCAAAGATCCTGGGGGACTAGCGGGAGGTGCTGGAAACATTCAGTACTTC.

The chain is built from TRBV6-1 and TRBJ1-5; D not resolved. V was cut by 6 bases and J by 2 bases, with 8 bases left in between. CDR3 length: 13 amino acids. The V gene's germline CDR1 is MNHNS and CDR2 SASEGT. CDR3 nucleotides: TGTGCCAGCAGGGGAATCCGCAATCAGCCCCAGCATTTT. Protein product: CASRGIRNQPQHF.

The V and J genes are TRBV6-6 and TRBJ2-5; D not certain. The germline V and J ends were trimmed by 8 bases and 5 bases, with 15 bases remaining between them. This CDR3 is 13 amino acids long. The germline CDR1 and CDR2 sequences are MNHNY and SVGAGI (reference sequence). The CDR3, as DNA: TGTGCCAGCGCGGCAGGAGCAAGCGAGACCCAGTACTTC. Its translation is CASAAGASETQYF.

This chain links TRBV18 with TRBJ2-2; D call uncertain. CDR1 KGHSH and CDR2 LQKENI come from the germline V gene. The CDR3 runs to 13 residues. Trimming left V 5 bases short and J 1 base short, with 5 bases between. CDR3 in DNA: TGTGCCAGCTCATCAGGGAACACCGGGGAGCTGTTTTTT. Encoded protein: CASSSGNTGELFF.

This chain connects TRBV4-3 to TRBJ2-7, with TRBD1 as a possible D gene (6 bases). This CDR3 has 13 amino acids. V dropped 7 bases and J dropped 5 bases, with 15 bases sitting between them. The germline V gene has CDR1 LGHNA and CDR2 YSLEER. The CDR3 nucleotides read TGCGCCAGCATTCTCCGGGACACCAACGAGCAGTACTTC. This sequence encodes CASILRDTNEQYF.

The rearrangement joins TRBV18 to TRBJ1-2; 7 bases map to TRBD1. This CDR3 comprises 13 residues. The trim removed 6 bases at V and 7 bases at J, leaving 8 bases unmatched. CDR1 KGHSH and CDR2 LQKENI come from the germline V gene. This CDR3 is CASSLGTVSGYTF. CDR3 DNA sequence: TGTGCCAGCTCCCTAGGGACAGTGAGTGGCTACACCTTC.

This chain connects TRBV11-3 to TRBJ2-6; 11 bases are a match to TRBD1. The V gene's germline CDR1 is SGHNT and CDR2 YENEEA. The CDR3 consists of 17 residues. Trimming at V came to 8 bases and at J to 5 bases, leaving 11 bases not matched to a gene. CDR3 DNA sequence: TGTGCCAGCTCCAATCCGGGACAGGGGGGTAGGGCCAACGTCCTGACTTTC. It yields the protein CASSNPGQGGRANVLTF.

The chain combines TRBV19 with TRBJ1-4, with unresolved D. Trimming cost V 5 bases and J 2 bases, with 9 bases left between them. Per the germline V gene, CDR1 is LNHDA and CDR2 is SQIVND (reference sequence). The CDR3 is 14 amino acids. The DNA of the CDR3 is TGTGCCAGTAGTGCGACGGTGACTAATGAAAAACTGTTTTTT. This translates into CASSATVTNEKLFF.

The genes are TRBV7-8 and TRBJ1-2; D call uncertain. V lost 6 bases, J lost 5 bases, and 16 bases lay in between. Germline V lookup: CDR1 SGHVS, CDR2 FQNEAQ. This CDR3 has 14 amino acids. The CDR3 loop reads CASRPPGDLYGYTF. The CDR3 region has the DNA TGTGCCAGCAGACCCCCGGGAGACCTTTATGGCTACACCTTC.

This clone was seen a handful of times. The identical CDR3 is also encoded by other nucleotide sequences in the sample. The chain has TRBV5-1 and TRBJ1-1; D is perhaps TRBD1 (6 bases). Germline-derived CDR1 and CDR2 are SGHRS and YFSETQ. The CDR3 contains 13 residues. Trimming left V 0 bases short and J 3 bases short, with 6 bases between. CDR3: CASSLAGDTEAFF. The CDR3 DNA follows: TGCGCCAGCAGCTTGGCAGGGGACACTGAAGCTTTCTTT.

V and J are TRBV7-9 and TRBJ1-3, with a possible D match to TRBD1 (5 bases). CDR3 length: 15 residues. The ends were cut back, 4 bases at V and 2 bases at J, with 12 bases in the middle. Per the germline V gene, CDR1 is SEHNR and CDR2 is FQNEAQ (reference sequence). CDR3 DNA: TGTGCCAGCAGCTACCACGGGGGAACTGGAAACACCATATATTTT. This gives the protein CASSYHGGTGNTIYF.

The chain uses TRBV19 and TRBJ2-3; D may match TRBD1 or TRBD2 (6 bases each). From germline, CDR1 is LNHDA and CDR2 SQIVND (reference sequence). Trimming pared 3 bases from V and 3 bases from J, leaving 19 bases between. This CDR3 spans 17 amino acids. DNA of the CDR3: TGTGCCAGTAGTATGGGGGGACCCGGACAGATAACAGATACGCAGTATTTT. It is translated as CASSMGGPGQITDTQYF.

This chain's CDR3 is CASSWHFGAGNTEAFF. CDR3 DNA: TGTGCCAGCAGCTGGCATTTCGGGGCTGGGAACACTGAAGCTTTCTTT. This sequence joins TRBV5-8 and TRBJ1-1; a weak D match, TRBD1 (5 bases). The germline V and J ends were trimmed by 3 bases and 1 base, with 16 bases remaining between them. Germline CDR1 and CDR2: SGHTS and YDEGEE. This CDR3 is built from 16 residues.

The rearrangement uses TRBV7-2 and TRBJ2-3, with TRBD2 matching 9 bases. CDR1 is SGHTA, CDR2 FQGNSA, per germline. The CDR3 contains 18 residues. V lost 3 bases and J lost 2; bases outside the gene matches: 12. The CDR3 bases are TGTGCCAGCAGCTTGGGTCCGGCGGGGGGGTCGGTCACAGATACGCAGTATTTT. As protein: CASSLGPAGGSVTDTQYF.